This TCR beta chain emerged from a study of blood T cell repertoires in COVID-19. Germline V gene lookup returns CDR1 SGHTA and CDR2 FQGNSA. V dropped 5 bases and J dropped 3; count of bases not matched to a gene: 8. The CDR3 has 15 amino acids. Generated by immunoSEQ multiplex PCR, the TCRdb table keeps only in-frame clones and is missing some. This table has over 250,000 clones, around 92% appearing once. Specimen: peripheral blood. The TCR originated in a person aged 18 to 35 with COVID-19, enrolled during active disease. This chain uses TRBV7-2 with TRBJ2-7; 9 nucleotides line up with TRBD2. CDR3 residues: CASSLLAGLLYEQYF. CDR3 coding DNA: TGTGCCAGCAGCCTTCTAGCGGGATTACTCTACGAGCAGTACTTC. The full variable domain, its missing parts supplied by reference TRBV7-2 and TRBJ2-7, is GAGVSQSPSNKVTEKGKDVELRCDPISGHTALYWYRQSLGQGLEFLIYFQGNSAPDKSGLPSDRFSAERTGGSVSTLTIQRTQQEDSAVYLCASSLLAGLLYEQYFGPGTRLTVT.